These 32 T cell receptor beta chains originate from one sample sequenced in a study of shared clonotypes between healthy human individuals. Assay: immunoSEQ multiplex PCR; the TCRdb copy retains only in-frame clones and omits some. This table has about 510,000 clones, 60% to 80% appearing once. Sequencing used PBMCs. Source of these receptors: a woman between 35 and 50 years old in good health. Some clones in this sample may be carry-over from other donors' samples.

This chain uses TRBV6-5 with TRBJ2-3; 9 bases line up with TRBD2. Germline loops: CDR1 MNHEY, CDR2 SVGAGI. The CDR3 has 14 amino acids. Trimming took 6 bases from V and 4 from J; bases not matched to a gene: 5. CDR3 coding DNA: TGTGCCAGCAGCCGGACTAGCGAAGCAGATACGCAGTATTTT. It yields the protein CASSRTSEADTQYF.

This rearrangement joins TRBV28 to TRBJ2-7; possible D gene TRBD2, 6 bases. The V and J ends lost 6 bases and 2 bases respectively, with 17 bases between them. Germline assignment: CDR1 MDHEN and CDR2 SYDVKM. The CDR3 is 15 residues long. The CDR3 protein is CASSPPGELTYEQYF. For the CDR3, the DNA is TGTGCCAGCAGCCCTCCGGGGGAGTTAACCTACGAGCAGTACTTC. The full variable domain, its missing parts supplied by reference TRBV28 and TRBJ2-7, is DVKVTQSSRYLVKRTGEKVFLECVQDMDHENMFWYRQDPGLGLRLIYFSYDVKMKEKGDIPEGYSVSREKKERFSLILESASTNQTSMYLCASSPPGELTYEQYFGPGTRLTVT.

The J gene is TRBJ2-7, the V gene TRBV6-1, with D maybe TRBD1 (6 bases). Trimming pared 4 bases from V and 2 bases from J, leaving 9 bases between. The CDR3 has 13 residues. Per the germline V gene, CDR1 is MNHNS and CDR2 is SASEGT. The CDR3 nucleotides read TGTGCCAGCAGTGCCCGGACAGCCTACGAGCAGTACTTC. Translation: CASSARTAYEQYF.

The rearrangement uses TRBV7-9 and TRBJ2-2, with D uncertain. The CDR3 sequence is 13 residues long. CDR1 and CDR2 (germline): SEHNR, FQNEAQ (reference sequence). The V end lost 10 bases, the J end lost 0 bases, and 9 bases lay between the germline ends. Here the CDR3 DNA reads TGTGCCACCGGCAGGACGAACACCGGGGAGCTGTTTTTT. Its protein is CATGRTNTGELFF.

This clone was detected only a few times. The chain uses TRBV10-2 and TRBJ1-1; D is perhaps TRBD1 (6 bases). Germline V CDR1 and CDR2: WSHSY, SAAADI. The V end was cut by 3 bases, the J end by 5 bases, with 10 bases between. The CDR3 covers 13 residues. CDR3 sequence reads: CASSEQGGTEAFF. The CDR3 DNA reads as TGCGCCAGCAGTGAACAGGGTGGAACTGAAGCTTTCTTT.

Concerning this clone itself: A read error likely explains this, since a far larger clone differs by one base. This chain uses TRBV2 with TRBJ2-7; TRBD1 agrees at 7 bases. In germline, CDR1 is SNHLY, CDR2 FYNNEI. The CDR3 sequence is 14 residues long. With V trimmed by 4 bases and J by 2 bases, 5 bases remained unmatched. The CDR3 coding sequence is TGTGCCAGCAGTGTTTCAGGGGGTCCCTACGAGCAGTACTTC. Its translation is CASSVSGGPYEQYF. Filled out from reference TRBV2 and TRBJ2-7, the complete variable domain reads EPEVTQTPSHQVTQMGQEVILRCVPISNHLYFYWYRQILGQKVEFLVSFYNNEISEKSEIFDDQFSVERPDGSNFTLKIRSTKLEDSAMYFCASSVSGGPYEQYFGPGTRLTVT.

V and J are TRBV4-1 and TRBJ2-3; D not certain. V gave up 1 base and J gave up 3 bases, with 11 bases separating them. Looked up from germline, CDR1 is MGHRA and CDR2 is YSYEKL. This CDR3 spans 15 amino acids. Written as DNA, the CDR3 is TGCGCCAGCAGCCAAGTGGGTGGTAAGACAGATACGCAGTATTTT. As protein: CASSQVGGKTDTQYF.

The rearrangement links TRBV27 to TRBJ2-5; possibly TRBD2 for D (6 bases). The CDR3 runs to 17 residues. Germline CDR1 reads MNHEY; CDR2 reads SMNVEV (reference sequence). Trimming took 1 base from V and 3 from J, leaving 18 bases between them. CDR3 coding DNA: TGTGCCAGCAGTTTATATCCTAGCGCACAATTTAAAGAGACCCAGTACTTC. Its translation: CASSLYPSAQFKETQYF.

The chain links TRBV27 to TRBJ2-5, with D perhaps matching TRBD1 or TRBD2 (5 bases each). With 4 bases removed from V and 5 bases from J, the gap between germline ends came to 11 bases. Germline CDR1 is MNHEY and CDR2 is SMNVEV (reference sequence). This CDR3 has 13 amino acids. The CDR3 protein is CASSWREGETQYF. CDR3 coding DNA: TGTGCCAGCAGTTGGAGAGAGGGGGAGACCCAGTACTTC.

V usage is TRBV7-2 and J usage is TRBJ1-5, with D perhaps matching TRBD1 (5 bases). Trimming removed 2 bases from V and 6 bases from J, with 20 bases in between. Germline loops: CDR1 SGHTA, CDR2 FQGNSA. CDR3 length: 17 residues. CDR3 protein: CASSLSWGGFQGQPQHF. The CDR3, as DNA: TGTGCCAGCAGCTTAAGTTGGGGGGGTTTTCAGGGTCAGCCCCAGCATTTT.

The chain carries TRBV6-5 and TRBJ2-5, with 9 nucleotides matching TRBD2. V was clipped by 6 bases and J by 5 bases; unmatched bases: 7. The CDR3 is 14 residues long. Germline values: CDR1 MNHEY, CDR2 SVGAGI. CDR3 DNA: TGTGCCAGCAGCTTAGCGGGAGACGGGGAGACCCAGTACTTC. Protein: CASSLAGDGETQYF.

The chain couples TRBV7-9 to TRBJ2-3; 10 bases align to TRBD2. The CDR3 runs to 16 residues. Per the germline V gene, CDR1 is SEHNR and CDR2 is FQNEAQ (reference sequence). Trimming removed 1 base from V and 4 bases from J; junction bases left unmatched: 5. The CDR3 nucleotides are TGTGCCAGCAGCTTAGTACTAGCGGGAAGGGCAGATACGCAGTATTTT. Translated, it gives CASSLVLAGRADTQYF. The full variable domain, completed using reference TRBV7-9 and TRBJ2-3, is DTGVSQNPRHKITKRGQNVTFRCDPISEHNRLYWYRQTLGQGPEFLTYFQNEAQLEKSRLLSDRFSAERPKGSFSTLEIQRTEQGDSAMYLCASSLVLAGRADTQYFGPGTRLTVL.

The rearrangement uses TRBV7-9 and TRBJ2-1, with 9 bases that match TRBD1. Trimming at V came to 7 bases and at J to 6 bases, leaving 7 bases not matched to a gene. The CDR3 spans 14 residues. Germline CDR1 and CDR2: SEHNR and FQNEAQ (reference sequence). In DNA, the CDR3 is TGTGCCAGCAACCGGGGACAGGGTACCAATGAGCAGTTCTTC. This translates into CASNRGQGTNEQFF.

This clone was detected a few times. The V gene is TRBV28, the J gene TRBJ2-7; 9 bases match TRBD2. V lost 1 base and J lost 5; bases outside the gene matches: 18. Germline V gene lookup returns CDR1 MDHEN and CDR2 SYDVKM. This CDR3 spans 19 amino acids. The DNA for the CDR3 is TGTGCCAGCAGTTTATCGGGCCGGGGCTCCCTCGCTAGCGGGGACGAGCAGTACTTC. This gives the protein CASSLSGRGSLASGDEQYF.

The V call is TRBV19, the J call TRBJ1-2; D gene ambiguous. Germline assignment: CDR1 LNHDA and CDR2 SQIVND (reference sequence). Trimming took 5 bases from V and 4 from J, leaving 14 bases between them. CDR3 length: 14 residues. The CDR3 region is CASSYRGRSYGYTF. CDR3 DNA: TGTGCCAGTAGTTATCGCGGCAGGTCCTATGGCTACACCTTC.

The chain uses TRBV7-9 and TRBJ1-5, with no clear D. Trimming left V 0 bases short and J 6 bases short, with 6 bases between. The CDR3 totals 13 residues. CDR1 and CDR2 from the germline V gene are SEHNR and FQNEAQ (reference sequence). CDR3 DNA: TGTGCCAGCAGCTTAGCCGGAATTCAGCCCCAGCATTTT. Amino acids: CASSLAGIQPQHF.

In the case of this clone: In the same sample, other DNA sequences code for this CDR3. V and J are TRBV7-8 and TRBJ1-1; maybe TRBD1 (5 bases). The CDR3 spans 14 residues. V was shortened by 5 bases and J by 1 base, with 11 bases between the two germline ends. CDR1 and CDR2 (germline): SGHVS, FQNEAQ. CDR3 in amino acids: CASSPGTANTEAFF. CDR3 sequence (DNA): TGTGCCAGCAGCCCTGGGACGGCGAACACTGAAGCTTTCTTT.

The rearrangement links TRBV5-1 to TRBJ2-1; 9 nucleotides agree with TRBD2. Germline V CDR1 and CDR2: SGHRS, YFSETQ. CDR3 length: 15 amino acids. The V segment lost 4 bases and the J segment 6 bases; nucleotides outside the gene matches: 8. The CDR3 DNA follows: TGCGCCAGCAGCAAAGAGGGACTAGCCCCCAATGAGCAGTTCTTC. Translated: CASSKEGLAPNEQFF.

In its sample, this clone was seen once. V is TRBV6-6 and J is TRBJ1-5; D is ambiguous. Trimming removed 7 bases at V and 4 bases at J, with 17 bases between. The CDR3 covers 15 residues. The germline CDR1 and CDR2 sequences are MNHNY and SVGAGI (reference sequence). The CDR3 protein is CASTYLGLQNQPQHF. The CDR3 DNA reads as TGTGCCAGCACCTATCTAGGGCTGCAGAATCAGCCCCAGCATTTT.

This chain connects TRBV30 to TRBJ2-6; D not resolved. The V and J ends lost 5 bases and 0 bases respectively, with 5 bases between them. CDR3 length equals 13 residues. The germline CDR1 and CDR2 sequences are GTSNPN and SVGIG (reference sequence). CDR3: CAWAFSGANVLTF. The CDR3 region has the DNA TGTGCCTGGGCGTTCTCTGGGGCCAACGTCCTGACTTTC.

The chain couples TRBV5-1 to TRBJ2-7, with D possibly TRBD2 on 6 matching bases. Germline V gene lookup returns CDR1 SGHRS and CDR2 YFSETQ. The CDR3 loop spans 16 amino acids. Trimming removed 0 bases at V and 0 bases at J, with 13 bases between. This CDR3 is CASSLAFSGSSYEQYF. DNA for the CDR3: TGCGCCAGCAGCTTGGCCTTCAGCGGGTCCTCCTACGAGCAGTACTTC.

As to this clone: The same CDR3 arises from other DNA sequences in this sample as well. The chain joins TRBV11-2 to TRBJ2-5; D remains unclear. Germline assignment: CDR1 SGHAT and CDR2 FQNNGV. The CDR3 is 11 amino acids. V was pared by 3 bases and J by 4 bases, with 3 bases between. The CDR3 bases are TGTGCCAGCAGCTTTGGAGAGACCCAGTACTTC. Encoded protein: CASSFGETQYF.

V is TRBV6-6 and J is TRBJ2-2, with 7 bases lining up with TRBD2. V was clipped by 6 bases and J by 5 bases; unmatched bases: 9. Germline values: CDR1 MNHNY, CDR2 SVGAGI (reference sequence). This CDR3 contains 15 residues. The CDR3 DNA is TGTGCCAGCAGGGGAGGGGCGCCCTGGACCGGGGAGCTGTTTTTT. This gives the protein CASRGGAPWTGELFF.

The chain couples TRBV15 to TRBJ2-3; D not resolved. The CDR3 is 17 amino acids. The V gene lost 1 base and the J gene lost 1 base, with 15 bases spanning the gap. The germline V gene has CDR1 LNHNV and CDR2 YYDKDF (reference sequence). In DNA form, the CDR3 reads TGTGCCACCAGCAGAGGACTGTCGGCGCCGGGCACAGATACGCAGTATTTT. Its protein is CATSRGLSAPGTDTQYF.

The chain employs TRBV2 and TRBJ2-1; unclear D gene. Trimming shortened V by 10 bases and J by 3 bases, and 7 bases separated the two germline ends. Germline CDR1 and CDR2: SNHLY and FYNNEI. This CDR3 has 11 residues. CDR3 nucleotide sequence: TGTGCCACCAAAAACTACAATGAGCAGTTCTTC. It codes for CATKNYNEQFF.

The CDR3 loop reads CASMSGRNTGELFF. CDR3 in DNA: TGTGCCAGTATGAGCGGGAGGAACACCGGGGAGCTGTTTTTT. The chain combines TRBV19 with TRBJ2-2, with TRBD2 matching over 8 bases. In germline, CDR1 is LNHDA, CDR2 SQIVND (reference sequence). Losses at the gene ends were 7 bases for V and 1 base for J; bases not matched to a gene: 2. The CDR3 contains 14 residues. Looking up the rest from reference TRBV19 and TRBJ2-2 gives the full variable domain: DGGITQSPKYLFRKEGQNVTLSCEQNLNHDAMYWYRQDPGQGLRLIYYSQIVNDFQKGDIAEGYSVSREKKESFPLTVTSAQKNPTAFYLCASMSGRNTGELFFGEGSRLTVL.

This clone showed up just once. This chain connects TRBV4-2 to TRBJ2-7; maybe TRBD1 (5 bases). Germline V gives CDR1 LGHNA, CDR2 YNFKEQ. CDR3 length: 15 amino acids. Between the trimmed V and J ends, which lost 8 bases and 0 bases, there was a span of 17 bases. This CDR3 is CASGNGVGASYEQYF. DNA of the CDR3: TGTGCCAGCGGAAATGGGGTTGGGGCCTCCTACGAGCAGTACTTC.

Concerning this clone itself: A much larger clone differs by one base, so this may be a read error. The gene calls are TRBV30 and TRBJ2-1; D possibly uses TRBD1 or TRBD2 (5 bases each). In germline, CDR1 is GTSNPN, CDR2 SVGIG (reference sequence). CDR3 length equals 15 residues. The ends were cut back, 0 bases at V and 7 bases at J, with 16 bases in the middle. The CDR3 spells CAWSVPQGARNEQFF. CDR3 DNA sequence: TGTGCCTGGAGTGTTCCCCAGGGAGCCCGAAATGAGCAGTTCTTC.

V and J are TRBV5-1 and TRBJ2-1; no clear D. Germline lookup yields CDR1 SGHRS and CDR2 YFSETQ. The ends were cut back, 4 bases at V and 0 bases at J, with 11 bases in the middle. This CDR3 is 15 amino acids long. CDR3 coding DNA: TGCGCCAGCAGCCCGGAGCTACACTCCTACAATGAGCAGTTCTTC. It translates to CASSPELHSYNEQFF.

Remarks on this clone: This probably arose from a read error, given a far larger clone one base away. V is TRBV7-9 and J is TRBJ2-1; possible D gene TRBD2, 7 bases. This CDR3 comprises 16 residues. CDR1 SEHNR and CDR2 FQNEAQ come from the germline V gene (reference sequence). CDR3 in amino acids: CASSAWGGVSYNKQFF. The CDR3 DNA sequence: TGTGCCAGCAGCGCCTGGGGGGGCGTCTCCTACAATAAGCAGTTCTTC.

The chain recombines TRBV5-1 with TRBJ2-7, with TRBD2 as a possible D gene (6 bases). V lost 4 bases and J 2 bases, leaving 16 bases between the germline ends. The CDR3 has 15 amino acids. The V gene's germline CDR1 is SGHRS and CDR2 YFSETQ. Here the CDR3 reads CASSQGLTPAYEQYF. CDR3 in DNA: TGCGCCAGCAGCCAGGGACTCACGCCTGCCTACGAGCAGTACTTC.

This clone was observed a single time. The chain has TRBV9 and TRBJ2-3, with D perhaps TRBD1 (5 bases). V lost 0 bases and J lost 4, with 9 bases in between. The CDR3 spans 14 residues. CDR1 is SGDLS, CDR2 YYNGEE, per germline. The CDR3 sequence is CASSVAGAADTQYF. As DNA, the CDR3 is TGTGCCAGCAGCGTAGCTGGGGCGGCAGATACGCAGTATTTT.